This T cell receptor beta chain was sequenced for a study of blood T cell repertoires in COVID-19. Across the study: Samples representing acute and convalescent COVID-19 were sourced from the United States, Italy and Spain. PBMCs, B-cell-depleted T cells, or T cells provided the cDNA or gDNA that made up the material.

Trimming at V came to 2 bases and at J to 4 bases, leaving 5 bases not matched to a gene. The CDR3 sequence is 14 residues long. From germline, CDR1 is SGHDT and CDR2 YYEEEE. The authors' processing: From reference gene primer amplification, estimates of nucleated cell counts were derived. Sequencing used immunoSEQ multiplex PCR; TCRdb keeps in-frame clones, though not all of them. V, J and clone size derive from that table, while D and trimming were established from the DNA sequence. Counted here are about 490,000 clones, roughly 85% occurring once; the ten biggest clones make up under 4%. The sequence was obtained from a human donor in a cohort sampled during active COVID-19. V gene TRBV5-6 combines with J gene TRBJ1-2; the match to TRBD1 covers 7 bases. Sequencing was carried out using peripheral blood. This chain's CDR3 is CASSFEGQLYGYTF. The CDR3 bases are TGTGCCAGCAGCTTCGAGGGACAGCTCTATGGCTACACCTTC. The complete variable domain, with remaining parts taken from reference TRBV5-6 and TRBJ1-2, reads DAGVTQSPTHLIKTRGQQVTLRCSPKSGHDTVSWYQQALGQGPQFIFQYYEEEERQRGNFPDRFSGHQFPNYSSELNVNALLLGDSALYLCASSFEGQLYGYTFGSGTRLTVV.